These 18 T cell receptor beta chains were sequenced from one sample in a study of cytomegalovirus exposure and HLA in healthy donors (dated by TCRdb to the late 2010s). The library relied on the immunoSEQ multiplex PCR assay. The multiplex PCR relied on a mix of 60 forward primers for TCR Vbeta segments and 13 reverse primers for TCR Jbeta segments. In its TCRdb copy, this immuneACCESS table keeps in-frame sequences only and misses some clones. Where compared with another copy, unresolved V genes explain less than half of these, and the others have no known cause. The sample table holds about 65,000 clones, of which about 82% were seen once. The ten biggest clones cover almost 4.5% of the sample. Sequenced input: PBMCs. The receptor source for this set is a woman between 25 and 40 years old in good health and CMV-seronegative.

The chain has TRBV9 and TRBJ1-2, with TRBD1 as a possible D gene (6 bases). CDR3 length: 13 residues. With 2 bases removed from V and 3 bases from J, the gap between germline ends came to 8 bases. From germline, CDR1 is SGDLS and CDR2 YYNGEE. CDR3 DNA: TGTGCCAGCAGCGTCCGACAGGACTATGGCTACACCTTC. Protein sequence: CASSVRQDYGYTF.

This chain uses TRBV11-3 with TRBJ2-3, with 8 bases lining up with TRBD1. Germline V gene data show CDR1 as SGHNT and CDR2 as YENEEA. J gave up 12 bases and V 4 bases, and 9 bases lay outside the gene matches. The CDR3 is 13 residues long. The CDR3 reads CASSSSGTGLQYF. For the CDR3, the DNA is TGTGCCAGCAGCTCCTCCGGGACAGGCCTTCAGTATTTT.

V usage is TRBV19 and J usage is TRBJ1-4; a weak D match, TRBD1 (6 bases). Germline V gene sequence: CDR1 LNHDA, CDR2 SQIVND (reference sequence). Trimming stripped 7 bases from V and 2 bases from J, with 26 bases between. This CDR3 region has 19 residues. The CDR3 is CASTAPTRGARWTNEKLFF. CDR3 nucleotides: TGTGCCAGTACCGCCCCAACGCGGGGGGCGCGATGGACTAATGAAAAACTGTTTTTT.

The rearrangement links TRBV6-5 to TRBJ2-7; no clear D gene. The germline V gene encodes CDR1 MNHEY and CDR2 SVGAGI. This CDR3 region has 13 residues. V lost 8 bases, J lost 2 bases, and 13 bases lay in between. DNA of the CDR3: TGTGCCAGCCATACACCCACCACCTACGAGCAGTACTTC. It codes for CASHTPTTYEQYF.

This chain links TRBV2 with TRBJ1-6; possibly TRBD1 for D (6 bases). Trimming pared 5 bases from V and 6 bases from J, leaving 8 bases between. The length of the CDR3 is 13 residues. Germline values: CDR1 SNHLY, CDR2 FYNNEI. The CDR3 here is CASSLDSNSPLHF. The CDR3 nucleotides read TGTGCCAGCAGTTTGGACAGTAATTCACCCCTCCACTTT.

The chain couples TRBV4-1 to TRBJ2-5; the match to TRBD1 covers 7 bases. Trimming removed 5 bases from V and 2 bases from J; junction bases left unmatched: 8. The CDR3 totals 15 residues. Germline V gene lookup returns CDR1 MGHRA and CDR2 YSYEKL. The CDR3 reads CASSNWDRRQETQYF. The CDR3 nucleotides are TGCGCCAGCAGCAACTGGGACAGAAGACAAGAGACCCAGTACTTC.

In regard to this clone: Other nucleotide sequences from this sample produce the same CDR3. The chain uses TRBV5-1 and TRBJ1-1; possibly TRBD1 for D (6 bases). V gave up 4 bases and J gave up 1 base, with 11 bases separating them. Germline values: CDR1 SGHRS, CDR2 YFSETQ. The CDR3 sequence is 14 residues long. CDR3 in amino acids: CASSPRQENTEAFF. CDR3 DNA: TGCGCCAGCAGCCCTAGACAGGAGAACACTGAAGCTTTCTTT.

The chain couples TRBV2 to TRBJ2-1; 7 nucleotides agree with TRBD1. The trim removed 5 bases at V and 10 bases at J, leaving 11 bases unmatched. This CDR3 is 14 amino acids long. The germline V gene encodes CDR1 SNHLY and CDR2 FYNNEI. The CDR3 bases are TGTGCCAGCAGTATTCGACAGGGTATGGGCGAGCAGTTCTTC. Translated: CASSIRQGMGEQFF. The entire variable domain, with the rest obtained from reference TRBV2 and TRBJ2-1, is as follows: EPEVTQTPSHQVTQMGQEVILRCVPISNHLYFYWYRQILGQKVEFLVSFYNNEISEKSEIFDDQFSVERPDGSNFTLKIRSTKLEDSAMYFCASSIRQGMGEQFFGPGTRLTVL.

This clone has a handful of counts. The same CDR3 can be traced to other DNA sequences in this sample. The chain employs TRBV29-1 and TRBJ2-7; 9 bases are a match to TRBD1. This CDR3 comprises 14 residues. The trim removed 6 bases at V and 0 bases at J, leaving 6 bases unmatched. The germline gives CDR1 SQVTM, CDR2 ANQGSEA. In nucleotides, the CDR3 is TGCAGCGTCTTGACAGGGGGGGGCTCCTACGAGCAGTACTTC. Translated, it gives CSVLTGGGSYEQYF.

This sequence joins TRBV28 and TRBJ1-1; D unclear. Germline CDR1 is MDHEN and CDR2 is SYDVKM. Trimming removed 8 bases at V and 1 base at J, with 5 bases between. The CDR3 runs to 11 residues. CDR3 in DNA: TGTGCCAGCGCGGAGAACACTGAAGCTTTCTTT. Encoded protein: CASAENTEAFF.

CDR3 coding DNA: TGCGCCAGCAGCTCGTCTAGCGGACCTTCCTACAATGAGCAGTTCTTC. It yields the protein CASSSSSGPSYNEQFF. The chain is built from TRBV5-1 and TRBJ2-1; TRBD2 matches at 7 bases. This CDR3 is 16 amino acids long. With 3 bases clipped from V and 1 base from J, the junction kept 7 bases outside the gene matches. In germline, CDR1 is SGHRS, CDR2 YFSETQ. Using reference TRBV5-1 and TRBJ2-1 for the parts outside the CDR3, the full variable domain is KAGVTQTPRYLIKTRGQQVTLSCSPISGHRSVSWYQQTPGQGLQFLFEYFSETQRNKGNFPGRFSGRQFSNSRSEMNVSTLELGDSALYLCASSSSSGPSYNEQFFGPGTRLTVL.

The CDR3 nucleotides read TGTGCCAGCAGTTACTCGAGGACAGGGAGGCCTGGCTACACCTTC. Its protein is CASSYSRTGRPGYTF. The rearrangement joins TRBV6-5 to TRBJ1-2; 8 bases line up with TRBD1. The germline CDR1 and CDR2 sequences are MNHEY and SVGAGI. The CDR3 length is 15 residues. Trimming at V came to 0 bases and at J to 7 bases, leaving 7 bases not matched to a gene.

This chain uses TRBV30 with TRBJ1-1; D is possibly TRBD1 (5 bases). V was shortened by 0 bases and J by 1 base, with 9 bases between the two germline ends. In germline, CDR1 is GTSNPN, CDR2 SVGIG (reference sequence). The CDR3 has 14 residues. The CDR3 DNA is TGTGCCTGGAGTGTACTCGGGGGGAACACTGAAGCTTTCTTT. Amino acid sequence: CAWSVLGGNTEAFF. Using reference TRBV30 and TRBJ1-1 for the parts outside the CDR3, the full variable domain is SQTIHQWPATLVQPVGSPLSLECTVEGTSNPNLYWYRQAAGRGLQLLFYSVGIGQISSEVPQNLSASRPQDRQFILSSKKLLLSDSGFYLCAWSVLGGNTEAFFGQGTRLTVV.

V usage is TRBV6-5 and J usage is TRBJ1-2, with 10 bases lining up with TRBD1. J was trimmed by 14 bases and V by 2 bases; bases with no gene match: 8. Germline loops: CDR1 MNHEY, CDR2 SVGAGI. CDR3 length equals 13 residues. CDR3 region: CASSYGGQGLLTF. CDR3 sequence (DNA): TGTGCCAGCAGTTACGGGGGACAGGGGTTGTTGACCTTC.

The J gene is TRBJ2-5, the V gene TRBV29-1; no definite D call. The J call is in doubt because the DNA end fits TRBJ2-7 better. The CDR3 spans 12 residues. Germline-derived CDR1 and CDR2 are SQVTM and ANQGSEA. CDR3 nucleotide sequence: TGCAGCGTTGCGGCCGGAGCCTACGAGCAGTACTTC. It is translated as CSVAAGAYEQYF.

The rearrangement uses TRBV25-1 and TRBJ1-1, with 7 positions matching TRBD1. The germline V gene has CDR1 MGHDK and CDR2 SYGVNS. The CDR3 has 12 residues. The V segment lost 6 bases and the J segment 5 bases; nucleotides outside the gene matches: 3. The chain's CDR3 is CASRSRGTEAFF. The CDR3 DNA follows: TGTGCCAGCAGGAGCAGGGGGACTGAAGCTTTCTTT.

The rearrangement uses TRBV5-1 and TRBJ1-1; D remains ambiguous. Germline values: CDR1 SGHRS, CDR2 YFSETQ. CDR3 size: 12 residues. Trimming took off 0 bases at V and 8 bases at J, with 8 bases between the two ends. The CDR3 here is CASSLASSEAFF. The CDR3, as DNA: TGCGCCAGCAGCTTGGCCTCTTCGGAAGCTTTCTTT.

The chain couples TRBV29-1 to TRBJ2-7; 10 nucleotides line up with TRBD2. V shed 0 bases and J 4 bases; nucleotides not matched to a gene: 12. Looked up from germline, CDR1 is SQVTM and CDR2 is ANQGSEA. The CDR3 has 17 residues. CDR3 in amino acids: CSVEDPGPSGSLYEQYF. The CDR3 region has the DNA TGCAGCGTTGAAGATCCAGGACCTAGCGGGAGTCTTTACGAGCAGTACTTC.